These 7 T cell receptor beta chains came from one sample sequenced in a study of blood T cell repertoires in COVID-19. Assay: immunoSEQ multiplex PCR; the TCRdb copy retains only in-frame clones and omits some. The sample lists 240,000 or so clones, about 80% seen once, with about 1.9% in the top ten. The sequencing sample was made of peripheral blood. These receptors all stem from a woman aged 80 or older with acute or convalescent COVID-19.

This chain joins TRBV9 and TRBJ2-1, with D possibly matching TRBD2 (5 bases). CDR3 length equals 14 residues. Trimming removed 4 bases from V and 7 bases from J, with 15 bases in between. CDR1 and CDR2 (germline): SGDLS, YYNGEE. CDR3 amino acids: CASSLPTSGNEQFF. The DNA for the CDR3 is TGTGCCAGCAGCCTCCCAACTTCGGGGAATGAGCAGTTCTTC.

This sequence joins TRBV6-5 and TRBJ1-1; unclear D gene. This CDR3 is built from 15 residues. The V and J ends lost 7 bases and 1 base respectively, with 16 bases between them. Germline V gene data show CDR1 as MNHEY and CDR2 as SVGAGI. The CDR3 region is CASTSPWRTNTEAFF. CDR3 coding DNA: TGTGCCAGCACTAGCCCATGGAGGACGAACACTGAAGCTTTCTTT.

The V and J genes are TRBV4-2 and TRBJ2-1, with TRBD1 identical over 7 bases. V shed 1 base, J shed 3 bases, and the junction held 3 bases outside the gene matches. Germline assignment: CDR1 LGHNA and CDR2 YNFKEQ. The CDR3 has 15 amino acids. In DNA form, the CDR3 reads TGTGCCAGCAGCCAAGTCGACAGGGACTACAATGAGCAGTTCTTC. Translated, it gives CASSQVDRDYNEQFF.

This rearrangement joins TRBV7-9 to TRBJ1-2; D uncertain. Trimming pared 0 bases from V and 1 base from J, leaving 6 bases between. CDR3 length equals 14 residues. The germline gives CDR1 SEHNR, CDR2 FQNEAQ (reference sequence). CDR3 in amino acids: CASSLAGVNYGYTF. In nucleotides, the CDR3 is TGTGCCAGCAGCTTAGCGGGAGTTAACTATGGCTACACCTTC.

V gene TRBV28 combines with J gene TRBJ2-7, with TRBD2 identical over 8 bases. Germline loops: CDR1 MDHEN, CDR2 SYDVKM. This CDR3 is 15 amino acids long. V shed 6 bases and J 4 bases; nucleotides not matched to a gene: 11. The CDR3 DNA sequence: TGTGCCAGCAGCCGGGGGGGCGGGAGTCGGTACGAGCAGTACTTC. Translation: CASSRGGGSRYEQYF.

The chain carries TRBV19 and TRBJ2-7, with TRBD1 matching over 9 bases. Germline assignment: CDR1 LNHDA and CDR2 SQIVND (reference sequence). There are 13 residues in the CDR3. With 4 bases clipped from V and 8 bases from J, the junction kept 6 bases outside the gene matches. DNA of the CDR3: TGTGCCAGTAGTAGGGGACAGGGCAGTCAGCAGTACTTC. Protein product: CASSRGQGSQQYF.

The chain recombines TRBV4-3 with TRBJ2-3, with D possibly being TRBD2 (5 bases). This CDR3 spans 16 amino acids. V was trimmed by 0 bases and J by 5 bases, leaving 15 bases between them. Germline V gene data show CDR1 as LGHNA and CDR2 as YSLEER. In DNA form, the CDR3 reads TGCGCCAGCAGCCAAGATTTGGCCAGCGGAGGAGATACGCAGTATTTT. This translates into CASSQDLASGGDTQYF.